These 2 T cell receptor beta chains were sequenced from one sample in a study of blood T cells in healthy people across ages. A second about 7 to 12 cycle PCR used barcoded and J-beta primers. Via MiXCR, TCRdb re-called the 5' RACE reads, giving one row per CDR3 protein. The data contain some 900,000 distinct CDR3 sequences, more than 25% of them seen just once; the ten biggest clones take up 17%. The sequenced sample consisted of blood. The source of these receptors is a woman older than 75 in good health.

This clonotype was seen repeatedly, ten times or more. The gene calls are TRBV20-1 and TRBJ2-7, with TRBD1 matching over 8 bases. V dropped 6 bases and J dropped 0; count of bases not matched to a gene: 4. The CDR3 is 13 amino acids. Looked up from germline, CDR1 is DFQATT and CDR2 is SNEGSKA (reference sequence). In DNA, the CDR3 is TGCAGTGCCCGGACAGGGTACTCCTACGAGCAGTACTTC. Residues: CSARTGYSYEQYF.

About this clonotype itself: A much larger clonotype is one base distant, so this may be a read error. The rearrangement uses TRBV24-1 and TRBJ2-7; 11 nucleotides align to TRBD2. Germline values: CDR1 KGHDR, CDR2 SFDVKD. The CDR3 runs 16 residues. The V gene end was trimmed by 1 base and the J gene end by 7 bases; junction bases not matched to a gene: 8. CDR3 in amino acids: CATSDFGTSGGGEQYF. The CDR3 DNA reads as TGTGCCACCAGTGATTTCGGTACTAGCGGGGGTGGAGAGCAGTACTTC.